The T cell receptor beta chain described here comes from a study of radiation and T cells in renal cell carcinoma. Germline V gene sequence: CDR1 SGDLS, CDR2 YYNGEE. Trimming removed 7 bases from V and 8 bases from J, with 18 bases in between. The CDR3 runs 13 residues. Described time point: blood 2 weeks post-SBRT. The treatment is: 15 Gy SBRT to primary tumor, nephrectomy 4 weeks later. Sequencing was performed with immunoSEQ multiplex PCR; in TCRdb, only in-frame clones are kept and a portion is missing. This table has under 150,000 clones, about 81% appearing once. The TCR sequence derives from a woman in her sixties or seventies with renal cell carcinoma. V gene TRBV9 combines with J gene TRBJ1-2, with D possibly TRBD1 on 5 matching bases. Sequenced here: blood, sampled from a patient whose treatment included radiotherapy and nephrectomy. Here the CDR3 DNA reads TGTGCCAGCTCCCCTGGGGGATTGAGAGGCTACACCTTC. Its translation: CASSPGGLRGYTF.